This record looks at one TCR beta chain sequence and its context. The data originate from a study of blood T cell repertoires in COVID-19. Turning to the study itself: The United States, Italy and Spain provided the acute and convalescent COVID-19 samples. T cells, B-cell-depleted T cells, or PBMCs provided the cDNA or gDNA that served as material.

This table comes from immunoSEQ multiplex PCR, and its TCRdb copy is limited to in-frame clones, with some not included. The profile shows about 140,000 clones, 65% to 85% of them singletons. The CDR3 is made up of 17 amino acids. The V segment lost 4 bases and the J segment 3 bases; nucleotides outside the gene matches: 10. CDR1 and CDR2 (germline): SEHNR, FQNEAQ (reference sequence). Sample: peripheral blood. The chain recombines TRBV7-9 with TRBJ2-7; 12 bases are a match to TRBD2. The receptor comes from a woman aged 60-70 years with acute or convalescent COVID-19. The CDR3 sequence is CASSSGGASGRVYEQYF. In DNA, the CDR3 is TGTGCCAGCAGCTCAGGGGGGGCTAGCGGGAGGGTCTACGAGCAGTACTTC.